The T cell receptor beta chain described here comes from a study of shared clonotypes between healthy human individuals. Study-level points and caveats: Clonotypes shared by all four donors outscored non-shared clonotypes in generation probability. In a handful of donors, about 5% of naive CD4 clonotypes appeared in common.

The CDR3 has 12 residues. The germline V gene has CDR1 SGHRS and CDR2 YFSETQ. The V and J ends lost 0 bases and 8 bases respectively, with 8 bases between them. With regard to this clone: Its specificity is unknown.

TCRdb's copy holds only in-frame clones and misses some; the assay was immunoSEQ multiplex PCR. Of hundreds of thousands of clones listed, approximately 97% are singletons. The J gene is TRBJ1-1, the V gene TRBV5-1; D may be TRBD1 (5 bases). This sequence originates from a man between 25 and 39 years old in good health. The source material was memory CD8+ T cells sorted from blood. Subset given: CD45RO+ cells pooled with CCR7-negative TemRA cells. CDR3 in DNA: TGCGCCAGCAGCTTGGGCCGGGGGGAAGCTTTCTTT. It codes for CASSLGRGEAFF.